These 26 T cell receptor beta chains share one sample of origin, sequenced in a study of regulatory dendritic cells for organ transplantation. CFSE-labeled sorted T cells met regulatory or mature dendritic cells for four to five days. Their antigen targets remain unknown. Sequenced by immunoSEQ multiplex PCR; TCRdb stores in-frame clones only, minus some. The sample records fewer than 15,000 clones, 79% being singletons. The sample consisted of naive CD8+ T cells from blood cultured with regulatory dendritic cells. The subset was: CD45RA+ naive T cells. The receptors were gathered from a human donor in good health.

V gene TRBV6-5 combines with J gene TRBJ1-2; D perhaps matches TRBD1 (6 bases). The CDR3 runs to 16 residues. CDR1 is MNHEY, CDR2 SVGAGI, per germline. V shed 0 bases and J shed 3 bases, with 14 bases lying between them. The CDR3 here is CASSYSRSGEDYGYTF. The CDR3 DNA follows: TGTGCCAGCAGTTACTCGAGGTCAGGGGAAGACTATGGCTACACCTTC.

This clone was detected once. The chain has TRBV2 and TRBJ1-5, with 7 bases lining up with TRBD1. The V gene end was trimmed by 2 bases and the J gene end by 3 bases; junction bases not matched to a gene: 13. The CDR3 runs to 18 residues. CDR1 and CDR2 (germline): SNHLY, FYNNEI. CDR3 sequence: CASSEWIVAQGDNQPQHF. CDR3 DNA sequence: TGTGCCAGCAGTGAATGGATAGTAGCGCAGGGGGACAATCAGCCCCAGCATTTT.

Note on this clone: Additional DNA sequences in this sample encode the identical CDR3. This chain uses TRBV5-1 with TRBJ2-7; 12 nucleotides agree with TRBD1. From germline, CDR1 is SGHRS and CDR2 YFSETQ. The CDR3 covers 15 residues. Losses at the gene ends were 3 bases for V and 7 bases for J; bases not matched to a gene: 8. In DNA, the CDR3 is TGCGCCAGCAGCTCGCCGGGACAGGGGGCTCGAGAGCAGTACTTC. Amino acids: CASSSPGQGAREQYF.

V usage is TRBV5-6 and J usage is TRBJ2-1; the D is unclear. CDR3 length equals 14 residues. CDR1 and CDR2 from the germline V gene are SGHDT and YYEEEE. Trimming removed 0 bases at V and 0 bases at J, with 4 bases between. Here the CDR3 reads CASSLGSSYNEQFF. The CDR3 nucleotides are TGTGCCAGCAGCTTGGGCAGCTCCTACAATGAGCAGTTCTTC. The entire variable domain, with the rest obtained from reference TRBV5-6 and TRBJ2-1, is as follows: DAGVTQSPTHLIKTRGQQVTLRCSPKSGHDTVSWYQQALGQGPQFIFQYYEEEERQRGNFPDRFSGHQFPNYSSELNVNALLLGDSALYLCASSLGSSYNEQFFGPGTRLTVL.

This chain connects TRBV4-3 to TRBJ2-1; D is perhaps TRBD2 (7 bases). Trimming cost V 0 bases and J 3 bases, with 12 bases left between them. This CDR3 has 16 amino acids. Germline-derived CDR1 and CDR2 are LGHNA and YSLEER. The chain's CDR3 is CASSQERGGFYNEQFF. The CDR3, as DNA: TGCGCCAGCAGCCAAGAGAGGGGGGGGTTCTACAATGAGCAGTTCTTC.

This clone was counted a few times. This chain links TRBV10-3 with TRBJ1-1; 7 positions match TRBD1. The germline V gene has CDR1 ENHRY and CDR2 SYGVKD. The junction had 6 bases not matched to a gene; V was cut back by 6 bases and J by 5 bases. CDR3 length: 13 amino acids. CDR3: CAIRTGRTTEAFF. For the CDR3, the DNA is TGTGCCATCAGGACAGGGCGGACGACTGAAGCTTTCTTT.

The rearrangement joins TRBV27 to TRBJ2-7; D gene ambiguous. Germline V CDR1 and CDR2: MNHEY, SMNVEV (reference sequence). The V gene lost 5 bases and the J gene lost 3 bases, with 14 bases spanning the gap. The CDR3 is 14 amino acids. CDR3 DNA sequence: TGTGCCAGCAGTCCCCTGGGCCATTACTACGAGCAGTACTTC. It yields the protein CASSPLGHYYEQYF.

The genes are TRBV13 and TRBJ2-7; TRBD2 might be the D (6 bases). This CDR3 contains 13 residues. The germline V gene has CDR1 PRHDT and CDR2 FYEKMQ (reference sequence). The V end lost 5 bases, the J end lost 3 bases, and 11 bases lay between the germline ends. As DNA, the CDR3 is TGTGCCAGCAGCCCTGGGCGGGGCTACGAGCAGTACTTC. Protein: CASSPGRGYEQYF.

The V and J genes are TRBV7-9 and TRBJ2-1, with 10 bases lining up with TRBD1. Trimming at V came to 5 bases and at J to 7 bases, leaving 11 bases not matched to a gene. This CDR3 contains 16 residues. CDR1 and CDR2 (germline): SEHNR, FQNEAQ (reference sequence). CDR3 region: CASSRGTDRGQNEQFF. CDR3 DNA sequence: TGTGCCAGCAGCCGCGGGACCGACAGGGGGCAGAATGAGCAGTTCTTC.

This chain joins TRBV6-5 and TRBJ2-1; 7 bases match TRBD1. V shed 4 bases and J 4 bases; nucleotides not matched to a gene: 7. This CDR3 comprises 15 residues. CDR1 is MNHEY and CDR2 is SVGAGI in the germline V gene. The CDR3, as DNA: TGTGCCAGCAGTTTTTTACAGGGGTCTTACAATGAGCAGTTCTTC. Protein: CASSFLQGSYNEQFF.

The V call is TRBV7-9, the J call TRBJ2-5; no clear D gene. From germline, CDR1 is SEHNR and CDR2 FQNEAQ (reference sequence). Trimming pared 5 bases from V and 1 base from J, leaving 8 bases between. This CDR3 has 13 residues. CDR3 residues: CASSPSSQETQYF. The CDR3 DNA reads TGTGCCAGCAGCCCCTCTAGCCAAGAGACCCAGTACTTC.

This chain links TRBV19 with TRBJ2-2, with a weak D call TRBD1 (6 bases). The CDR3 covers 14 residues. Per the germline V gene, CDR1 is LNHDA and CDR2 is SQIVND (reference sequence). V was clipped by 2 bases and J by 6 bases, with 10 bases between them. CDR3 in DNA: TGTGCCAGTAGTATAATCCCAGGGGCCGGGGAGCTGTTTTTT. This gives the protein CASSIIPGAGELFF.

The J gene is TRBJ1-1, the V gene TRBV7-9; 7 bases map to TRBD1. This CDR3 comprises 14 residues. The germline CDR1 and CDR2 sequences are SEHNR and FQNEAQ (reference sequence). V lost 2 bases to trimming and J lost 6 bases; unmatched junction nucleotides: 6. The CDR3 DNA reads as TGTGCCAGCAGCTTACCCCGACAGGGTCCTGAAGCTTTCTTT. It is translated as CASSLPRQGPEAFF.

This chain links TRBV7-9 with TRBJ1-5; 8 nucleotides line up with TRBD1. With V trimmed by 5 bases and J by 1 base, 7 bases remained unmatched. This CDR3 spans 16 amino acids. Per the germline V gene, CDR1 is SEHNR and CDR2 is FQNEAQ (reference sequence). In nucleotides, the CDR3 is TGTGCCAGCAGCCCCAGGGGGCATGGGAGCAATCAGCCCCAGCATTTT. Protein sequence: CASSPRGHGSNQPQHF.

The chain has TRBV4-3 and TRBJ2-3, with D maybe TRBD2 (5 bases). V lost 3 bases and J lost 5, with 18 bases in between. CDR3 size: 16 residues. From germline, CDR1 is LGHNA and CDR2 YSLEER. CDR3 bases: TGCGCCAGCAGCCATCTGGACTCTCCAGGTGTAGATACGCAGTATTTT. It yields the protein CASSHLDSPGVDTQYF.

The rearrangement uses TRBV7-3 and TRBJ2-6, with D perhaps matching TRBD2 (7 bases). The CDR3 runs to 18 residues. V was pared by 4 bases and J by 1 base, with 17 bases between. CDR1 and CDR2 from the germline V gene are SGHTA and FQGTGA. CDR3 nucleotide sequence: TGTGCCAGCAGCTCCCCTTGGGCGGGGGCGTCTGGGGCCAACGTCCTGACTTTC. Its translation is CASSSPWAGASGANVLTF.

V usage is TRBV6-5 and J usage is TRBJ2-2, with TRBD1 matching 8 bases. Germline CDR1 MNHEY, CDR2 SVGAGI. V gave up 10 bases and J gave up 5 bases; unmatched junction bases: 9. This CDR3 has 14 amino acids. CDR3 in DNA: TGTGCCATCGGGACAGGCCAAGGTACCGGGGAGCTGTTTTTT. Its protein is CAIGTGQGTGELFF.

CDR3 bases: TGCGCCAGCAGCCCCGGGACAGGGGGCGGGAATGGCTACACCTTC. As protein: CASSPGTGGGNGYTF. V usage is TRBV5-1 and J usage is TRBJ1-2; 12 bases are shared with TRBD1. Germline trimming cut 4 bases from V and 6 bases from J; bases unmatched to any gene: 7. CDR3 size: 15 residues. In germline, CDR1 is SGHRS, CDR2 YFSETQ.

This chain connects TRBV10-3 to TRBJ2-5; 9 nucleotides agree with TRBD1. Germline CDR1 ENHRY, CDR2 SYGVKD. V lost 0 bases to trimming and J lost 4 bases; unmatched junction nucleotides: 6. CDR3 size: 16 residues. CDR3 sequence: CAISESGQGVGETQYF. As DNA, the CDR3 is TGTGCCATCAGTGAGTCGGGACAGGGAGTAGGAGAGACCCAGTACTTC.

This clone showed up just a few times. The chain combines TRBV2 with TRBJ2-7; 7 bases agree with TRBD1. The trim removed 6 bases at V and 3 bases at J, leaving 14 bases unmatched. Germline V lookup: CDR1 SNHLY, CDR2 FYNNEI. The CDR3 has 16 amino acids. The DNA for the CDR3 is TGTGCCAGCAGCCAAGGGGGCCCCCTACTACTCTACGAGCAGTACTTC. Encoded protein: CASSQGGPLLLYEQYF. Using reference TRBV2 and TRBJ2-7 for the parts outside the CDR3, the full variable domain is EPEVTQTPSHQVTQMGQEVILRCVPISNHLYFYWYRQILGQKVEFLVSFYNNEISEKSEIFDDQFSVERPDGSNFTLKIRSTKLEDSAMYFCASSQGGPLLLYEQYFGPGTRLTVT.

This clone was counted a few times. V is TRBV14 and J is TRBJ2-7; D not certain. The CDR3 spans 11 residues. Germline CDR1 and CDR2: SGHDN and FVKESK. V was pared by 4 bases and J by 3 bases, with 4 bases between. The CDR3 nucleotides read TGTGCCAGCAGCCGAGGCTACGAGCAGTACTTC. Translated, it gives CASSRGYEQYF. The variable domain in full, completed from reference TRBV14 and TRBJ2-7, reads EAGVTQFPSHSVIEKGQTVTLRCDPISGHDNLYWYRRVMGKEIKFLLHFVKESKQDESGMPNNRFLAERTGGTYSTLKVQPAELEDSGVYFCASSRGYEQYFGPGTRLTVT.

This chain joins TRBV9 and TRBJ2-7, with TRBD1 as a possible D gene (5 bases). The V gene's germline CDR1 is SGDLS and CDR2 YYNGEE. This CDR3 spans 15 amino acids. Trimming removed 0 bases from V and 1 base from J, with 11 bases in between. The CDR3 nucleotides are TGTGCCAGCAGCGTAGAGGCAGGGCTGTCCTACGAGCAGTACTTC. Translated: CASSVEAGLSYEQYF.

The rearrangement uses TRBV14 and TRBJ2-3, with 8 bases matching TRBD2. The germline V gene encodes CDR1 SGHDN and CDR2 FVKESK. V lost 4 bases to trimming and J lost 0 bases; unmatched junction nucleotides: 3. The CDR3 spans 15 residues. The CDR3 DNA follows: TGTGCCAGCAGCCTTAGCGGGGTTAGCACAGATACGCAGTATTTT. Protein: CASSLSGVSTDTQYF.

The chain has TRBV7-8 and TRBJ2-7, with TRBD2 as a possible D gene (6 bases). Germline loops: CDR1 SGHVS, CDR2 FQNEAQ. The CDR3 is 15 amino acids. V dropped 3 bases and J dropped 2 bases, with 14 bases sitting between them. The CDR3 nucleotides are TGTGCCAGCAGCTTTACCGGGACTCAAGCCTACGAGCAGTACTTC. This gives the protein CASSFTGTQAYEQYF.

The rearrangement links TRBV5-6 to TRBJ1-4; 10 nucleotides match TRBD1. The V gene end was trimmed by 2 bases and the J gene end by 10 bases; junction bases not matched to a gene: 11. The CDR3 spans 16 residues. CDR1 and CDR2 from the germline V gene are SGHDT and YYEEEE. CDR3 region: CASSFRGQGILGKLFF. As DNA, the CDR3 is TGTGCCAGCAGCTTCAGGGGACAGGGGATTCTTGGAAAACTGTTTTTT. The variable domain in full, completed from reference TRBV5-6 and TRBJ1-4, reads DAGVTQSPTHLIKTRGQQVTLRCSPKSGHDTVSWYQQALGQGPQFIFQYYEEEERQRGNFPDRFSGHQFPNYSSELNVNALLLGDSALYLCASSFRGQGILGKLFFGSGTQLSVL.

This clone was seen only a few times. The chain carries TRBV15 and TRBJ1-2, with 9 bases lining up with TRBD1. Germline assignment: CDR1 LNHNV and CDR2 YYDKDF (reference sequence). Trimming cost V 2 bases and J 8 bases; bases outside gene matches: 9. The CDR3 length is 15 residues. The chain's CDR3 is CATSRRVQGAQGYTF. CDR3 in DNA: TGTGCCACCAGCAGAAGGGTACAGGGGGCGCAGGGCTACACCTTC.